This T cell receptor (beta chain) was sequenced in a study of CD8 T cells in Susac syndrome (dated by TCRdb to the late 2010s). Some background on the complete study: Repertoire sequencing was used to test whether CD8+ T cell activation and differentiation in Susac syndrome was antigen driven.

To note about this clonotype: It has no known antigen specificity. Base-call qualities are not available, and no considerably larger clone is one nucleotide away.

Peripheral blood CD8+ and CD4+ T cells from healthy donors, Susac syndrome patients and multiple sclerosis patients were profiled using high-throughput TCR beta sequencing. The multiple sclerosis controls were treatment-naive patients who had stable or active relapsing-remitting disease and met the revised McDonald criteria. Bulk CD8+ and CD4+ T cells were purified magnetically by negative isolation, whereas CD8+ TEMRA cells were enriched by FACS. Blood was collected in EDTA tubes and processed within 24 hours, with PBMCs isolated through density gradient centrifugation. PBMCs intended for TCR sequencing were cryopreserved in liquid nitrogen and were subsequently thawed in a 37 degrees C water bath. The sorted or isolated CD4+, CD8+ and CD8+ TEMRA cells reached a purity of at least 90%. RNA was extracted using the RNeasy kit, and roughly 0.45 to 1 microgram was reverse transcribed with random hexamers. TCR beta CDR3 regions were amplified with the immunoSEQ multiplex PCR assay covering 54 Vbeta and 13 Jbeta segments. PCR amplification bias was corrected by using a synthetic template baseline for primer optimization and computational correction. The source study handled its data this way. Reads were assigned to V, D and J genes according to IMGT and analyzed in immunoSEQ Analyzer, with only productive sequences retained. Clonality was computed as one minus Shannon entropy normalized by log2 of the number of productive unique sequences. Public and private clones were assessed among the 100 most prevalent clones of each patient and control. A clone was defined as Susac-specific if it was absent from the healthy and MS cohorts, from some 1,100 published viral clones and from other ImmuneACCESS disease sequences. The public reads were quality trimmed at Q25 with fastp and then assembled into clones with MiXCR by TCRdb, keeping productive beta chains. A single entry per CDR3 protein holds the most common genes and DNA from its merged rows. TCRdb assigned the V and J calls; the authors' analysis was not used. Recorded for this sample are hundreds of thousands of distinct CDR3 sequences; just under 95% of them occurred a single time. Roughly 0.072% of the sample is taken by the ten largest.

Beyond this particular receptor, the publication reports: The study acknowledged that relatively few individuals were included in the TCR sequencing and HLA analysis.

The clonotype was recovered from a human donor with multiple sclerosis. The sample consisted of CD4+ T cells from PBMCs.

The CDR3: CASSFGRDGNTIYF. The nucleotide sequence reads as follows: TGTGCCAGCAGCTTCGGGAGAGACGGAAACACCATATATTTT. The rearranged segments are TRBV7-9 and TRBJ1-3; the D gene lacks a confident call. Reading from cysteine to phenylalanine, the CDR3 counts 14 amino acids. Only CDR3 DNA remains: 42 bases, in frame from the first base. The germline V gene (reference sequence) sets CDR1 to SEHNR and CDR2 to FQNEAQ. The junction carries 10 bases between V and J, which are trimmed by 3 bases and 4 bases respectively.